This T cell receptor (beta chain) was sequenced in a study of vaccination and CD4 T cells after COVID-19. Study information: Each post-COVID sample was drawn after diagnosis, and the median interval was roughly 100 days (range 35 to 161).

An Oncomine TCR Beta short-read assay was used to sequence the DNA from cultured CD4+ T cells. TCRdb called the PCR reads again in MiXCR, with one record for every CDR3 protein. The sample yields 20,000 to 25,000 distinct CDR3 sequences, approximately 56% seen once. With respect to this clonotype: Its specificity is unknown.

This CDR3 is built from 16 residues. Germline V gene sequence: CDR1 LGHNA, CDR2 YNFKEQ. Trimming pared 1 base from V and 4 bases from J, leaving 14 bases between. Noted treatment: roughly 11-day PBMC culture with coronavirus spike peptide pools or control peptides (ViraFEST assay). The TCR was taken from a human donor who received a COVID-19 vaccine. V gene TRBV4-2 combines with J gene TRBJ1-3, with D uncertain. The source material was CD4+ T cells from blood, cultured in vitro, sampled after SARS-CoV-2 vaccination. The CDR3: CASSQVNIRGGNTIYF. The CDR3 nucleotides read TGTGCCAGCAGCCAAGTCAATATTAGAGGAGGAAACACCATATATTTT.